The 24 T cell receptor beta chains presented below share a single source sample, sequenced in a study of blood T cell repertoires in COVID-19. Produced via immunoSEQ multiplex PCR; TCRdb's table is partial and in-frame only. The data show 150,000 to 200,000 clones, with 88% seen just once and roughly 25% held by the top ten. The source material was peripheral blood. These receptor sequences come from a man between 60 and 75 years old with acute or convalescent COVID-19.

This CDR3 reads CASGLGWDSPGYTF. CDR3 DNA sequence: TGTGCTAGTGGTTTGGGGTGGGACAGTCCTGGCTACACCTTC. The chain employs TRBV12-5 and TRBJ1-2, with TRBD1 matching over 7 bases. The CDR3 is 14 amino acids. Losses at the gene ends were 1 base for V and 7 bases for J; bases not matched to a gene: 6. Germline loops: CDR1 LGHNT, CDR2 FRNRAP.

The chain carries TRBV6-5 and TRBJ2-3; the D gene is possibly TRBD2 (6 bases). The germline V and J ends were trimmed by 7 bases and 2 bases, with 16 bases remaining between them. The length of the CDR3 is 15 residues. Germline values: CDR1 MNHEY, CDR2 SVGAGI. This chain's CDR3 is CASTVAVANTDTQYF. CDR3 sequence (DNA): TGTGCCAGCACCGTAGCGGTGGCTAACACAGATACGCAGTATTTT.

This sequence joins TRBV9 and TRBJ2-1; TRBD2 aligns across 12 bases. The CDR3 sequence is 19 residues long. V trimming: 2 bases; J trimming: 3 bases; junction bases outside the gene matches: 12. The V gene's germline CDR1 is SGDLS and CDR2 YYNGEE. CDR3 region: CASSVSRDRTSGNYNEQFF. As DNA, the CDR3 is TGTGCCAGCAGCGTCTCCCGGGACCGGACTAGCGGGAACTACAATGAGCAGTTCTTC.

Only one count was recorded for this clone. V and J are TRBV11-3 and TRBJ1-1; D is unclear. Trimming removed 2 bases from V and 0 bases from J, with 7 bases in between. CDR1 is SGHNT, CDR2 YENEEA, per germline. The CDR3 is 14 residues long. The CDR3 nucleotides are TGTGCCAGCAGCTTATTCCAGATGAACACTGAAGCTTTCTTT. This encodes CASSLFQMNTEAFF.

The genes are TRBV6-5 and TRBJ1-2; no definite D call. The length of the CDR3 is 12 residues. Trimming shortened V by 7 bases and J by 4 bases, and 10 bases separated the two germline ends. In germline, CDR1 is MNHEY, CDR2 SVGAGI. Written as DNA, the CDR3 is TGTGCCAGCACCCCCGGCGGCTATGGCTACACCTTC. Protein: CASTPGGYGYTF.

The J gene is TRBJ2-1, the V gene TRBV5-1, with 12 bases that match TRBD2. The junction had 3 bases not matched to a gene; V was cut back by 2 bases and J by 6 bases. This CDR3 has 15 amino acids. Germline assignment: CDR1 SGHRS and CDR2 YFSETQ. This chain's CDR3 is CASSFLAGGGNEQFF. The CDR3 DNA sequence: TGCGCCAGCAGCTTCCTAGCGGGGGGGGGCAATGAGCAGTTCTTC.

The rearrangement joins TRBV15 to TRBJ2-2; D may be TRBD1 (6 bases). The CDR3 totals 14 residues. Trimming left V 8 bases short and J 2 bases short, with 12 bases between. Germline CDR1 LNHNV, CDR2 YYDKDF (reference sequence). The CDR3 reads CATAGQINTGELFF. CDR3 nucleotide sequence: TGTGCCACCGCCGGACAGATAAACACCGGGGAGCTGTTTTTT.

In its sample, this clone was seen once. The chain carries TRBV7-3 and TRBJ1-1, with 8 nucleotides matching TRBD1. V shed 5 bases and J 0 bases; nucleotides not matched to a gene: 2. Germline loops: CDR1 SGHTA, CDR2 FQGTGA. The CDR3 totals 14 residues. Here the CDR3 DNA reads TGTGCCAGCAGCAAACAGGGGGTGAACACTGAAGCTTTCTTT. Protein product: CASSKQGVNTEAFF.

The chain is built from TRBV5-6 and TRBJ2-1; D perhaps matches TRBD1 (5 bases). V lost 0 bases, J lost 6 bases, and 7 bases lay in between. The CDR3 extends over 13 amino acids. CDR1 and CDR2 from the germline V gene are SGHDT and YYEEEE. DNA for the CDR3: TGTGCCAGCAGCTTGGGGGGCCTCAATGAGCAGTTCTTC. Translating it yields CASSLGGLNEQFF. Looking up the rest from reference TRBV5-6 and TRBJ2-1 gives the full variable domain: DAGVTQSPTHLIKTRGQQVTLRCSPKSGHDTVSWYQQALGQGPQFIFQYYEEEERQRGNFPDRFSGHQFPNYSSELNVNALLLGDSALYLCASSLGGLNEQFFGPGTRLTVL.

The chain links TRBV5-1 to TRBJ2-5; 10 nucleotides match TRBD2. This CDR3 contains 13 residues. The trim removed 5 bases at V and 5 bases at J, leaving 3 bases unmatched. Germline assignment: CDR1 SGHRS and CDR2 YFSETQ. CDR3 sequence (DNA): TGCGCCAGCAGTACTAGCGGGGCGGAGACCCAGTACTTC. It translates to CASSTSGAETQYF.

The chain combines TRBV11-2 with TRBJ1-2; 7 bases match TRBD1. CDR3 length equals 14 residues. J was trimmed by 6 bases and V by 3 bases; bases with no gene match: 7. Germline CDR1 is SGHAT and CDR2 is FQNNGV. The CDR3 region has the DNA TGTGCCAGCAGCTTTTCAGAGGGGGCCAATGGCTACACCTTC. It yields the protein CASSFSEGANGYTF.

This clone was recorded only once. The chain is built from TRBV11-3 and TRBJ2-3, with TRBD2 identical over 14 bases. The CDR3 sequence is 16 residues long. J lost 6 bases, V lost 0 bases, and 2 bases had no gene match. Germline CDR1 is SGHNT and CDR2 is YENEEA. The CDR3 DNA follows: TGTGCCAGCAGCTTAGAGGGGACTAGCGGGAGTGATACGCAGTATTTT. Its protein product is CASSLEGTSGSDTQYF.

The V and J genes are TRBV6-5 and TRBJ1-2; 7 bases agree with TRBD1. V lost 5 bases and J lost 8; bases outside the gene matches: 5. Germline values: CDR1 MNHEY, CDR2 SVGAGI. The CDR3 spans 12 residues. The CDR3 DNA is TGTGCCAGCAGTCGCACGGGACAGGGCTACACCTTC. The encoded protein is CASSRTGQGYTF.

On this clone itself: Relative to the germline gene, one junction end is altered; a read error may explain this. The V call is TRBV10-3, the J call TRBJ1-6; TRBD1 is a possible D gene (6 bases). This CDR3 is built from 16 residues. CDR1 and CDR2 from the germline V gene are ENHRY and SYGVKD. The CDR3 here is CAIGDRTGVDNSPLHF. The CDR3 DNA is TGTGCCATCGGTGACAGGACCGGGGTTGATAATTCACCCCTCCACTTT.

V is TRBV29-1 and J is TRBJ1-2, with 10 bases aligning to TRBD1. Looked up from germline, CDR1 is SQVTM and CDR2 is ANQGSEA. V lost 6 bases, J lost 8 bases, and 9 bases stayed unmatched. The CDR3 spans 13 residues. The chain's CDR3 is CSVATGGAGGYTF. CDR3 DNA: TGCAGCGTGGCGACAGGGGGCGCCGGGGGCTACACCTTC.

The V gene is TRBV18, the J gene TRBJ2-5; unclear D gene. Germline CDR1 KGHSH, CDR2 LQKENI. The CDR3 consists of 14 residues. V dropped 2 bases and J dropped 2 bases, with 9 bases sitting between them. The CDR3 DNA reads TGTGCCAGCTCACCAGCCCAGGTACAAGAGACCCAGTACTTC. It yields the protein CASSPAQVQETQYF.

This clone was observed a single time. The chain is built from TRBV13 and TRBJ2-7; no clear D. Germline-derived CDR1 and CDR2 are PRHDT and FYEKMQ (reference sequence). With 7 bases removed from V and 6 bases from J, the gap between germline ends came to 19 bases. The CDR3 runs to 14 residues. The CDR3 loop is CASTRSAAPLEQYV. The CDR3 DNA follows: TGTGCCAGCACTCGATCGGCGGCACCACTCGAGCAGTACGTC.

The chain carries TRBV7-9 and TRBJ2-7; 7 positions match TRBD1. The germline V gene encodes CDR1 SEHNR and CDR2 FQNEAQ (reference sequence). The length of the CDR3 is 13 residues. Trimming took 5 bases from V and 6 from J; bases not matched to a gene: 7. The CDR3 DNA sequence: TGTGCCAGCAGCCGGGGCCCAGGGGGCGAGCAGTACTTC. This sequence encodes CASSRGPGGEQYF.

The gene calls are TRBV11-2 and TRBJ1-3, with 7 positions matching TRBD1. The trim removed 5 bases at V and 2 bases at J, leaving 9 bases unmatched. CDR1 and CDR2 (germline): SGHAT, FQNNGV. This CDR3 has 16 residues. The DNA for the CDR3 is TGTGCCAGCAGCCTCCTAAGAACAGGGGCTGGAAACACCATATATTTT. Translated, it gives CASSLLRTGAGNTIYF.

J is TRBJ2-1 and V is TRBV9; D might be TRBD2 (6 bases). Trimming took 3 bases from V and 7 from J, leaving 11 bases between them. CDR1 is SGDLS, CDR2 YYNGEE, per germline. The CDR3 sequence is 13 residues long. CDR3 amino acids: CASSGGAWNEQFF. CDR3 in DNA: TGTGCCAGCAGCGGCGGGGCCTGGAATGAGCAGTTCTTC. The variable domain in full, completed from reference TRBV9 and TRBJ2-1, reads DSGVTQTPKHLITATGQRVTLRCSPRSGDLSVYWYQQSLDQGLQFLIQYYNGEERAKGNILERFSAQQFPDLHSELNLSSLELGDSALYFCASSGGAWNEQFFGPGTRLTVL.

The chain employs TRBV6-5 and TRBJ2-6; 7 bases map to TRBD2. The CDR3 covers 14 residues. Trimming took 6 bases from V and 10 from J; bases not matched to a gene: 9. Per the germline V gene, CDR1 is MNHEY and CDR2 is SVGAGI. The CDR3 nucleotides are TGTGCCAGCAGCAAAATTTCGGGAGGAAACGTCCTGACTTTC. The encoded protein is CASSKISGGNVLTF.

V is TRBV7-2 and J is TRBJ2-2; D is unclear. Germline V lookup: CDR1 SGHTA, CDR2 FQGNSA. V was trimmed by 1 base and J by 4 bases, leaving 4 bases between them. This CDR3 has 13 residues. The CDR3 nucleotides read TGTGCCAGCAGCTTAGGGCCCACCGGGGAGCTGTTTTTT. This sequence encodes CASSLGPTGELFF. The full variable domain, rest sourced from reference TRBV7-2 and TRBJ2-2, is GAGVSQSPSNKVTEKGKDVELRCDPISGHTALYWYRQSLGQGLEFLIYFQGNSAPDKSGLPSDRFSAERTGGSVSTLTIQRTQQEDSAVYLCASSLGPTGELFFGEGSRLTVL.

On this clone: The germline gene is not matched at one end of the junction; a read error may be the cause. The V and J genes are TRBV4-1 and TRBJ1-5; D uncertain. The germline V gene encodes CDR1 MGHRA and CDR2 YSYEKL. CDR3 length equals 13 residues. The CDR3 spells CANSQVGDQPQHF. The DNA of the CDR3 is TGCGCCAACAGCCAAGTGGGAGACCAGCCCCAGCATTTT.

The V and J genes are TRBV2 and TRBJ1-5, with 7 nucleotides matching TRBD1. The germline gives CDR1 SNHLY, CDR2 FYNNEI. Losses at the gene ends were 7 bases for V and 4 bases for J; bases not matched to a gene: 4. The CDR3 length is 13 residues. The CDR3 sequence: CASKTGMNQPQHF. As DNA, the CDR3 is TGTGCCAGCAAGACAGGGATGAATCAGCCCCAGCATTTT.